Following are 3 T cell receptor beta chains from one sample sequenced in a study of blood T cell repertoires in COVID-19. Profiling relied on immunoSEQ multiplex PCR, and the TCRdb table lists in-frame clones only, not all of them. The table lists some 200,000 clones, about 72% of them singletons. Sequencing input: PBMCs or T cells enriched from blood (not recorded which). These receptor sequences come from a woman between 50 and 59 years old who had recovered from COVID-19.

The DNA for the CDR3 is TGTGCCAGCAGTCCCCTGGAGGGCCGAGACTCTGGAAACACCATATATTTT. It translates to CASSPLEGRDSGNTIYF. This chain uses TRBV28 with TRBJ1-3; D remains unclear. The CDR3 covers 17 residues. V was cut by 5 bases and J by 0 bases, with 17 bases left in between. The germline CDR1 and CDR2 sequences are MDHEN and SYDVKM.

V usage is TRBV7-8 and J usage is TRBJ2-5; D gene uncertain. CDR1 is SGHVS, CDR2 FQNEAQ, per germline. The CDR3 spans 13 residues. Trimming shortened V by 5 bases and J by 2 bases, and 9 bases separated the two germline ends. For the CDR3, the DNA is TGTGCCAGCAGCATGACCGGGCAAGAGACCCAGTACTTC. This gives the protein CASSMTGQETQYF.

V usage is TRBV5-6 and J usage is TRBJ1-2; 11 bases align to TRBD1. In germline, CDR1 is SGHDT, CDR2 YYEEEE. Unmatched junction bases numbered 5, after V lost 2 bases and J lost 5 bases. The CDR3 sequence is 15 residues long. The CDR3 protein is CASSFGQGARYGYTF. The CDR3, as DNA: TGTGCCAGCAGCTTCGGACAGGGGGCTAGATATGGCTACACCTTC.